This T cell receptor beta chain was captured in a study of somatic mutations in cytotoxic T cells in rheumatoid arthritis. Study-wide results and caveats: Measured CD8+ T-cell clonality, a value compared between rheumatoid arthritis patients and age-matched healthy controls, did not differ significantly. Among 65 to 75 patients, roughly 8 showed a largest CD8+ clone that surpassed 20% of CD8+ cells.

CD4+ cells and CD8+ cells were each obtained through positive magnetic bead selection, and their purity was assessed by flow cytometry. The CDR3 has 16 residues. V dropped 0 bases and J dropped 2; count of bases not matched to a gene: 1. The V gene's germline CDR1 is SGDLS and CDR2 YYNGEE. Source study methods: Patient CD8+ clones larger than 1% rarely matched published virus-specific TCRB sequences. Clones were read by immunoSEQ multiplex PCR, and TCRdb kept only the in-frame ones, dropping some. The V and J calls and clone size are taken from that table; D and trimming were inferred from the DNA. The top ten hold roughly a third of the sample, which has under 13,000 clones, approximately 79% seen once. With regard to this clone: Its antigen is unidentified.

Sequenced material: CD8+ T cells sorted from blood. The rearrangement joins TRBV9 to TRBJ2-5, with 13 bases identical to TRBD2. This TCR was recovered from an adult with rheumatoid arthritis. The CDR3 DNA follows: TGTGCCAGCAGCGTAGAACTAGCGGGAGGGCAAGAGACCCAGTACTTC. This sequence encodes CASSVELAGGQETQYF. Full variable domain (outside the CDR3, taken from reference TRBV9 and TRBJ2-5): DSGVTQTPKHLITATGQRVTLRCSPRSGDLSVYWYQQSLDQGLQFLIQYYNGEERAKGNILERFSAQQFPDLHSELNLSSLELGDSALYFCASSVELAGGQETQYFGPGTRLLVL.